The clone carrying this T cell receptor beta chain has ten or more counts. Its antigen is not identified. TCRdb fed the 5' RACE reads into MiXCR, producing one record per CDR3 protein. The table records approximately 210,000 distinct CDR3 sequences, less than 10% of them present only once. The sample is drawn from a study of identical twins. Study results and caveats: Cord blood beta clonotypes present at high abundance carried fewer insertions; no such pattern appeared in memory repertoires. The study drew conclusions from cross-sectional statistical analysis, not from following the same donors. Compared with unrelated sharing, twin-shared out-of-frame alpha sequences had more low-probability sequences.

Germline values: CDR1 LGHNA, CDR2 YNFKEQ. V shed 0 bases and J shed 6 bases, with 2 bases lying between them. CDR3 length: 12 residues. The sequence was obtained from a woman younger than 30 in good health. The chain joins TRBV4-2 to TRBJ2-2; the D is unclear. The sample comprised memory (CD45RO+) T cells sorted from blood. The CDR3, as DNA: TGTGCCAGCAGCCAAGATGCCGGGGAGCTGTTTTTT. Its translation is CASSQDAGELFF.